These T cell receptor beta chains were read from a single sample in a study of blood T cells in healthy people across ages. MiXCR was run by TCRdb on the 5' RACE reads, yielding one entry per CDR3 protein. The sample has approximately 800,000 distinct CDR3 sequences, 20% to 30% seen once. These data were likewise used in another study, on T cells of mothers and their children.

The source material was blood. The receptors originated from a boy between 5 and 17 years old in good health. The CDR3 runs from the conserved cysteine through the conserved F or W. A D gene is named only where the DNA matches it firmly. Rows give clone size only sometimes, using once, few, many, or a class for an expanded clone.

j_call clone_size v_call d_call cdr3_aa cdr3_nt
TRBJ2-1 few TRBV28 - CASSLRATLLQVNEQFF TGTGCCAGCAGTTTGAGGGCGACACTTCTCCAAGTCAATGAGCAGTTCTTC
TRBJ2-2 - TRBV4-1 - CASGRQLNTGELFF TGCGCCAGCGGTAGACAGTTGAACACCGGGGAGCTGTTTTTT
TRBJ2-5 few TRBV28 - CASSLQARGETQYF TGTGCCAGCAGTCTACAAGCCCGGGGAGAGACCCAGTACTTC
TRBJ2-5 - TRBV7-2 - CASSLVVGIENQYF TGTGCCAGCAGCTTAGTTGTGGGGATAGAGAACCAGTACTTC
TRBJ1-4 few TRBV7-9 - CASSLVLGADEKLFF TGTGCCAGCAGCTTAGTTTTGGGGGCCGATGAAAAACTGTTTTTT
TRBJ2-7 few TRBV29-1 - CSVAHTGIYEQYF TGCAGCGTTGCACACACAGGGATCTACGAGCAGTACTTC
TRBJ2-7 - TRBV7-2 - CASSYYYGPTYEQYF TGTGCCAGCAGCTACTACTATGGGCCAACCTACGAGCAGTACTTC
TRBJ2-7 - TRBV6-5 TRBD1 CASSYSSGQGAYEQYF TGTGCCAGCAGTTACTCTTCCGGACAGGGAGCCTACGAGCAGTACTTC
TRBJ2-7 few TRBV7-2 TRBD1 CASSSDIGTGGNEQYF TGTGCCAGCAGCTCAGACATTGGGACAGGGGGCAACGAGCAGTACTTC
TRBJ2-1 - TRBV24-1 TRBD1 CATSDYGTGIYNQQFF TGTGCCACCAGTGATTACGGGACAGGAATCTACAATCAGCAGTTCTTC
TRBJ2-7 - TRBV5-1 - CASSEETWQAYEQYF TGCGCCAGCAGCGAAGAGACATGGCAAGCCTACGAGCAGTACTTC
TRBJ2-6 - TRBV10-3 - CAISEPLRVLTF TGTGCCATCAGTGAGCCCCTTAGGGTCCTGACTTTC
TRBJ2-2 - TRBV29-1 TRBD2 CSVGEGTNTGELFF TGCAGCGTTGGGGAGGGGACCAACACCGGGGAGCTGTTTTTT
TRBJ2-1 - TRBV29-1 - CSVYDTLPYNEQFF TGCAGCGTTTATGACACCCTGCCCTACAATGAGCAGTTCTTC
TRBJ2-7 - TRBV10-3 - CAISETGHEQYF TGTGCCATCAGTGAGACTGGACACGAGCAGTACTTC
TRBJ1-2 - TRBV5-1 TRBD1 CASSIEDRGPGGYTF TGCGCCAGCAGCATAGAGGACAGGGGGCCTGGCGGCTACACCTTC
TRBJ2-1 - TRBV15 - CATSRWGAPVTEQFF TGTGCCACTAGCAGGTGGGGGGCCCCCGTAACAGAGCAGTTCTTC
TRBJ2-7 once TRBV7-2 TRBD2 CASSTTLAGNYEQYF TGTGCCAGCAGCACAACACTAGCGGGTAACTACGAGCAGTACTTC
TRBJ1-4 few TRBV3-1 TRBD1 CASSQTGQGTQELFF TGTGCCAGCAGCCAGACCGGACAGGGGACCCAAGAACTGTTTTTT
TRBJ2-1 few TRBV5-4 - CASSPQLDRNEQFF TGTGCCAGCAGCCCCCAGCTAGATAGGAATGAGCAGTTCTTC
TRBJ2-5 few TRBV12-3/TRBV12-4 - CAILEVAQETQYF TGTGCCATCCTTGAAGTAGCCCAAGAGACCCAGTACTTC
TRBJ1-1 - TRBV7-9 - CASSLFGTPTVAFF TGTGCCAGCAGCTTGTTCGGGACACCTACGGTAGCTTTCTTT
TRBJ1-2 - TRBV20-1 - CSASSTGTGGYTF TGCAGTGCTAGCTCCACAGGGACCGGGGGCTACACCTTC
TRBJ2-5 few TRBV18 TRBD2 CASSPLSGLAEETQYF TGTGCCAGCTCACCACTCTCTGGACTAGCGGAAGAGACCCAGTACTTC
TRBJ2-3 - TRBV11-2 - CASSLSGYSLDTQYF TGTGCCAGCAGCTTGAGCGGTTATTCGCTGGATACGCAGTATTTT
TRBJ2-2 - TRBV6-2/TRBV6-3 TRBD1 CASSTDREKVTGELFF TGTGCCAGCAGTACGGACAGGGAAAAGGTCACCGGGGAGCTGTTTTTT
TRBJ2-3 - TRBV4-3 - CASSPLGGASTDTQYF TGCGCCAGCAGCCCCCTTGGGGGGGCGAGCACAGATACGCAGTATTTT
TRBJ2-2 few TRBV6-2/TRBV6-3 TRBD2 CTSWDYPGGTGELFF TGTACCAGCTGGGACTACCCCGGTGGCACCGGGGAGCTGTTTTTT
TRBJ1-5 - TRBV10-3 - CAISEAAFNQPQHF TGTGCCATCAGTGAGGCTGCTTTTAATCAGCCCCAGCATTTT
TRBJ1-2 few TRBV2 - CASSRQAYGYTF TGTGCCAGCAGTCGACAGGCCTATGGCTACACCTTC
TRBJ2-7 many TRBV28 TRBD2 CASSSLRLAGVNEQYF TGTGCCAGCAGTTCCCTCAGACTAGCGGGAGTCAACGAGCAGTACTTC
TRBJ2-3 - TRBV11-2 - CASSQDGDTQYF TGTGCCAGCAGCCAGGACGGAGATACGCAGTATTTT
TRBJ2-3 - TRBV10-3 TRBD2 CAISETQAGGRGDTQYF TGTGCCATCAGTGAGACCCAAGCGGGGGGCCGTGGAGATACGCAGTATTTT
TRBJ2-5 few TRBV5-1 - CASSPDGGWETQYF TGCGCCAGCAGCCCGGACGGGGGTTGGGAGACCCAGTACTTC
TRBJ2-1 - TRBV5-6 TRBD1 CASSLAGQGQGNEQFF TGTGCCAGCAGCTTGGCGGGACAGGGTCAAGGGAATGAGCAGTTCTTC
TRBJ2-3 - TRBV15 - CATSRSKAGGADTQYF TGTGCCACCAGCAGATCAAAAGCAGGAGGTGCAGATACGCAGTATTTT
TRBJ1-2 - TRBV28 - CASSLLGEPLYGYTF TGTGCCAGCAGTCTCCTGGGGGAGCCTCTCTATGGCTACACCTTC
TRBJ2-7 once TRBV28 - CASLPGPPGHDTYEQYF TGTGCCAGCCTGCCGGGGCCACCGGGACACGACACCTACGAGCAGTACTTC
TRBJ2-1 few TRBV7-9 - CASSIAGYEQFF TGTGCCAGCAGTATAGCAGGTTATGAGCAGTTCTTC
TRBJ1-6 - TRBV6-5 - CASSYFRLGLASPLHF TGTGCCAGCAGTTACTTCCGACTGGGTTTGGCTTCACCCCTCCACTTT
TRBJ2-3 - TRBV12-3/TRBV12-4 TRBD1 CASSSLYAETGGSDTQYF TGTGCCAGCAGTTCGCTATACGCCGAGACAGGGGGCTCAGATACGCAGTATTTT
TRBJ2-4 - TRBV20-1 TRBD2 CSARARIAGEEYF TGCAGTGCTAGGGCGAGAATAGCGGGGGAGGAGTACTTC
TRBJ1-2 few TRBV12-3/TRBV12-4 - CASSFLRADSNYGYTF TGTGCCAGCAGTTTTCTGAGAGCCGACTCTAACTATGGCTACACCTTC
TRBJ2-7 few TRBV7-9 - CASSADPAYEQYF TGTGCCAGCAGCGCCGACCCAGCCTACGAGCAGTACTTC
TRBJ2-7 - TRBV4-2 - CASSLQGHRAGYEQYF TGTGCCAGCAGCCTTCAGGGACACAGGGCCGGGTACGAGCAGTACTTC
TRBJ2-7 - TRBV13 - CASSDDRKDYEQYF TGTGCCAGCAGCGATGACAGGAAAGACTACGAGCAGTACTTC
TRBJ1-3 - TRBV15 - CATSSPGHSGNTIYF TGTGCCACCAGCAGTCCAGGTCACTCTGGAAACACCATATATTTT
TRBJ2-1 - TRBV9 - CASSVVSGGPSDNEQFF TGTGCCAGCAGCGTGGTGTCTGGGGGACCTTCCGACAATGAGCAGTTCTTC
TRBJ2-7 few TRBV11-2 TRBD2 CASSPGTSGVAYEQYF TGTGCCAGCAGCCCCGGGACTAGCGGGGTAGCCTACGAGCAGTACTTC
TRBJ1-5 few TRBV7-2 - CASSFSGQGRQPQHF TGTGCCAGCAGCTTCTCCGGGCAGGGTCGGCAGCCCCAGCATTTT
TRBJ2-7 - TRBV9 TRBD2 CASSSGLAEYEQYF TGTGCCAGCAGCTCCGGACTAGCGGAATACGAGCAGTACTTC
TRBJ1-6 many TRBV7-2 - CASSLEGSGNSPLHF TGTGCCAGCAGCTTAGAAGGGAGTGGTAATTCACCCCTCCACTTT
TRBJ2-5 - TRBV28 - CASSINLGSDVTYQETQYF TGTGCCAGCAGCATAAATCTGGGCTCCGATGTTACGTACCAAGAGACCCAGTACTTC
TRBJ2-2 - TRBV7-2 TRBD2 CASSLTGLANTGELFF TGTGCCAGCAGCTTAACAGGACTAGCGAACACCGGGGAGCTGTTTTTT
TRBJ1-2 - TRBV7-8 TRBD1 CASSWGQGPNYGYTF TGTGCCAGCAGCTGGGGACAGGGGCCCAACTATGGCTACACCTTC
TRBJ2-1 few TRBV29-1 - CSDRGIRAGGGGSYNEQFF TGCAGCGACAGGGGGATACGAGCGGGAGGCGGGGGCTCCTACAATGAGCAGTTCTTC
TRBJ2-3 few TRBV7-9 - CASSLVLGERPTDTQYF TGTGCCAGCAGCTTAGTCCTTGGCGAGCGCCCCACAGATACGCAGTATTTT
TRBJ1-5 many TRBV5-1 TRBD1 CASSPGQGIGQPQHF TGCGCCAGCAGCCCGGGACAGGGGATCGGACAGCCCCAGCATTTT
TRBJ1-2 - TRBV6-5 TRBD1 CASSYGQGRYGYTF TGTGCCAGCAGTTATGGACAGGGGAGGTATGGCTACACCTTC
TRBJ2-7 - TRBV5-1 TRBD2 CASGAGGGTYEQYF TGCGCCAGCGGTGCGGGGGGAGGCACCTACGAGCAGTACTTC